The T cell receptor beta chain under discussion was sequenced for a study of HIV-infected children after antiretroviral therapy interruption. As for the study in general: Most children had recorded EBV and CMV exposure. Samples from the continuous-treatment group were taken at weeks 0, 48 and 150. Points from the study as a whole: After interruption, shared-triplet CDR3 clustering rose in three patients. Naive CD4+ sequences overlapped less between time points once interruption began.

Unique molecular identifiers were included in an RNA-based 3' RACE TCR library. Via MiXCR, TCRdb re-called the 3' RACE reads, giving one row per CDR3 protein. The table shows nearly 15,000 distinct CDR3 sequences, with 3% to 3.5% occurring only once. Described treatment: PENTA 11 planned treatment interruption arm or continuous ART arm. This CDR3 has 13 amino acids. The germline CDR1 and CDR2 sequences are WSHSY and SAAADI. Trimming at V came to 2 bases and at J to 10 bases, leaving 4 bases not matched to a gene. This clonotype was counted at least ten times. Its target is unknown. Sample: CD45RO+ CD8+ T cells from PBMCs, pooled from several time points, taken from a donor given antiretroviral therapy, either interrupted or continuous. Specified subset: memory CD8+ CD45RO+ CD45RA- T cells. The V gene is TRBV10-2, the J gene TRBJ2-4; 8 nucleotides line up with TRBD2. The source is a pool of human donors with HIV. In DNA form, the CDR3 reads TGCGCCAGCAGTGAGACGGGAGGGCCTATTCAGTACTTC. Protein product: CASSETGGPIQYF.